This T cell receptor beta chain was recorded in a study of CD8 T cells in ankylosing spondylitis. Germline V gene sequence: CDR1 ENHRY, CDR2 SYGVKD. V lost 1 base to trimming and J lost 9 bases; unmatched junction nucleotides: 9. This CDR3 spans 16 amino acids. A single record per CDR3 protein comes from TCRdb applying MiXCR to the 5' RACE reads. The top ten hold 3% to 4% of the sample, which has 250,000 to 350,000 distinct CDR3 sequences, around 20% seen once. Sequencing was done on a sample of blood, either unsorted or a sorted T cell fraction (not recorded which). The chain recombines TRBV10-3 with TRBJ2-1, with 10 nucleotides matching TRBD2. The source is a female donor with ankylosing spondylitis or in good health (not recorded which). CDR3 residues: CAISEYSLAGAVEQFF. Written as DNA, the CDR3 is TGTGCCATCAGTGAGTATTCCCTAGCGGGAGCGGTTGAGCAGTTCTTC.